This T cell receptor (beta chain) is from a study of blood T cell repertoires in COVID-19. Study context: Sample material is recorded as cDNA or gDNA derived from T cells, B-cell-depleted T cells, or PBMCs.

Original data processing: It was from reference gene primer amplification that nucleated cell counts were estimated. Produced via immunoSEQ multiplex PCR; TCRdb's table is partial and in-frame only. V and J calls and clone size are those listed in that table; D and trimming were worked out from the DNA. The sample contains over 45,000 clones, more than 70% of which appear only once. This CDR3 spans 11 amino acids. Germline V CDR1 and CDR2: DFQATT, SNEGSKA (reference sequence). About this clone: At one boundary the junction diverges from the germline segment, which might be a read error.

This sequence joins TRBV20-1 and TRBJ2-4, with D uncertain. Sequenced input: peripheral blood. The source of this sequence is a man between 60 and 70 years old with acute or convalescent COVID-19. The CDR3 region has the DNA TGCAGTGCTAGAGTGGCGGCCCTCACTTGGTTC. Protein: CSARVAALTWF.